This T cell receptor beta chain was documented in a study of CD8+ T cells in alopecia areata. A remark on this clone: This specimen includes other DNA sequences encoding the same CDR3.

Trimming shortened V by 6 bases and J by 0 bases, and 9 bases separated the two germline ends. The germline CDR1 and CDR2 sequences are SQVTM and ANQGSEA. This CDR3 region has 13 residues. Treatment: oral pan-JAK inhibitor, 5-10 mg twice daily. Extracted RNA was reverse transcribed into cDNA, the sequencing template. Sequencing was performed with immunoSEQ multiplex PCR; in TCRdb, only in-frame clones are kept and a portion is missing. Among about 210,000 clones listed, approximately 65% were seen once. This sequence originates from a human donor with alopecia areata. This rearrangement joins TRBV29-1 to TRBJ1-5, with a weak D call TRBD1 (5 bases). Material: CD4+ T cells sorted from blood, obtained at week 44, from a patient treated with tofacitinib. DNA for the CDR3: TGCAGCGTGGGGGATAATAGCAATCAGCCCCAGCATTTT. Encoded protein: CSVGDNSNQPQHF.